The clone carrying this T cell receptor (beta chain) was detected ten times or more. Its antigen is currently unknown. TCRdb itself ran the RT-PCR reads through MiXCR, one entry per CDR3 protein. The table shows under 200,000 distinct CDR3 sequences, with 9.5% to 13% occurring only once. CDR1 and CDR2 (germline): SEHNR, FQNEAQ (reference sequence). Trimming stripped 10 bases from V and 5 bases from J, with 9 bases between. The CDR3 sequence is 11 residues long. This sample was taken from a study of response to subunit inactivated influenza vaccine. General study findings and limits: With each seasonal influenza vaccination, the authors suggested, few new T cells are recruited.

The sequenced sample was non-naive T cells sorted from PBMCs, obtained more than 35 days after vaccination. The genes are TRBV7-9 and TRBJ2-1, with no clear D. The clonotype originates from a man aged 50-59 years who received an inactivated influenza vaccine. CDR3: CATARHNEQFF. The CDR3 DNA reads TGTGCCACAGCTCGACACAATGAGCAGTTCTTC.